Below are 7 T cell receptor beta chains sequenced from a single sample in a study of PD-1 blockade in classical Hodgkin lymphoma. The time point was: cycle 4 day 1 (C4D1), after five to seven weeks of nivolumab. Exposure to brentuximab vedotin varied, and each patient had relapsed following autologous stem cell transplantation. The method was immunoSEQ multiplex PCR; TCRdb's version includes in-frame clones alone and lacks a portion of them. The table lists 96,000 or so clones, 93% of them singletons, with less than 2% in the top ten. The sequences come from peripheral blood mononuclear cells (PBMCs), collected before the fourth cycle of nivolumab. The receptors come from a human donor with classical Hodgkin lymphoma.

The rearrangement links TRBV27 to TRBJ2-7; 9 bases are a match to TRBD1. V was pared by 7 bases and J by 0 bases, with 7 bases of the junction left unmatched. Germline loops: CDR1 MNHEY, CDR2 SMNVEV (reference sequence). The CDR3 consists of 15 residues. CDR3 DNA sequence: TGTGCCAGCAATGGGAAACAGGGGGCCTCCTACGAGCAGTACTTC. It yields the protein CASNGKQGASYEQYF.

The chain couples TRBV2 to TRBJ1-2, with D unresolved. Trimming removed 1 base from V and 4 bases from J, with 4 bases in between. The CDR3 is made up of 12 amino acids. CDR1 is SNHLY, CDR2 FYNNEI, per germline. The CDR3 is CASSEGPYGYTF. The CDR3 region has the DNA TGTGCCAGCAGTGAAGGGCCCTATGGCTACACCTTC. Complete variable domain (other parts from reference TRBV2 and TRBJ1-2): EPEVTQTPSHQVTQMGQEVILRCVPISNHLYFYWYRQILGQKVEFLVSFYNNEISEKSEIFDDQFSVERPDGSNFTLKIRSTKLEDSAMYFCASSEGPYGYTFGSGTRLTVV.

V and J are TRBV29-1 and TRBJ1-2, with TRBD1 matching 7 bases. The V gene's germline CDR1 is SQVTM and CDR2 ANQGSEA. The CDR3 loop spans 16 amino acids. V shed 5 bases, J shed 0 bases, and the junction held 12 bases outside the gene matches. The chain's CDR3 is CSVLKWTGDANYGYTF. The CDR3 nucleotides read TGCAGCGTTTTAAAATGGACAGGAGACGCTAACTATGGCTACACCTTC.

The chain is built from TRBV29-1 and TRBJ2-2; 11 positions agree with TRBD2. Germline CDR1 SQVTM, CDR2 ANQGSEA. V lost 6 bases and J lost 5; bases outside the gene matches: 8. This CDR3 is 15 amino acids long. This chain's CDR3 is CSVGLAGGTTGELFF. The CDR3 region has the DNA TGCAGCGTGGGTTTAGCGGGAGGGACTACCGGGGAGCTGTTTTTT.

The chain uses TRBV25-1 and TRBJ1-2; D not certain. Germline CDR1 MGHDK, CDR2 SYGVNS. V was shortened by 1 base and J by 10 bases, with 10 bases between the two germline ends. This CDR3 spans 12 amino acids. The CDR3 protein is CASSESGGVYTF. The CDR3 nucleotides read TGTGCCAGCAGTGAATCTGGAGGAGTCTACACCTTC.

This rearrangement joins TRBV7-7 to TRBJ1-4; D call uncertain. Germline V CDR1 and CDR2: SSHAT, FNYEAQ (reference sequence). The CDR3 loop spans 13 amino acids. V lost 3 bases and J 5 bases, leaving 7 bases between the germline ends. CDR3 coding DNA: TGTGCCAGCAGCTTGGCATCCAATGAAAAACTGTTTTTT. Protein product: CASSLASNEKLFF.

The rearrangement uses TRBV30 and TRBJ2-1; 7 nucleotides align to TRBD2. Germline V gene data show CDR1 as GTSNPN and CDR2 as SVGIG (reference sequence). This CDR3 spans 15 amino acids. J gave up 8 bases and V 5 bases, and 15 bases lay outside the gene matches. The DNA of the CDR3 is TGTGCCTGGTCAAGCGGAGCGGGAAGTCCCCATGAGCAGTTCTTC. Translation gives CAWSSGAGSPHEQFF.